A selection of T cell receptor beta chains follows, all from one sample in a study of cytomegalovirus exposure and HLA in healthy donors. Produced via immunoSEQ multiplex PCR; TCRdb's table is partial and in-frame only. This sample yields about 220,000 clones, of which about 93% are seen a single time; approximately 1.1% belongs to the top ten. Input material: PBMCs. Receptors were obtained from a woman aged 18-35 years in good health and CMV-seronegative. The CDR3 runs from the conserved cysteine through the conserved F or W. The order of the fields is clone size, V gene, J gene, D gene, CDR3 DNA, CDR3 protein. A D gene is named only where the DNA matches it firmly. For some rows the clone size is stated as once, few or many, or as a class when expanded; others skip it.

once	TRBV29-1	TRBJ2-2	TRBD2	TGCAGCGTCGCCCACCGGACTAGCGGGAGAGCGAACACCGGGGAGCTGTTTTTT	CSVAHRTSGRANTGELFF
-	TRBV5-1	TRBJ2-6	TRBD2	TGCGCCAGCAGCTTAAGCCCCGGATCCCGGGGGGCTGGGGCCAACGTCCTGACTTTC	CASSLSPGSRGAGANVLTF
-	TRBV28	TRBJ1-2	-	TGTGCCAGCCTCGGACAGCAGTATGGCTACACCTTC	CASLGQQYGYTF
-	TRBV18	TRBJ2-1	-	TGTGCCAGCTCACTTCAGGGAACAGGGAACAATGAGCAGTTCTTC	CASSLQGTGNNEQFF
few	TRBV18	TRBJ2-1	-	TGTGCCAGCTCACCTTCAGTATACAATGAGCAGTTCTTC	CASSPSVYNEQFF
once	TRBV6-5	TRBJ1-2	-	TGTGCCAGCAGTTACTCGGGGCAGCCTAACTATGGCTACACCTTC	CASSYSGQPNYGYTF
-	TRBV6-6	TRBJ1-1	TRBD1	TGTGCCAGCAGTCCTAAACTCAGGGGGGACACTGAAGCTTTCTTT	CASSPKLRGDTEAFF
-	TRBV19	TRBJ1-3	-	TGTGCCAGTAGTGGCCCCGACTTTGGAAACACCATATATTTT	CASSGPDFGNTIYF
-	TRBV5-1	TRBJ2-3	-	TGCGCCAGCCGCGACACAAGCACAGATACGCAGTATTTT	CASRDTSTDTQYF
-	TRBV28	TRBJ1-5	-	TGTGCCAGCCGGTTGAGTGGCAATCAGCCCCAGCATTTT	CASRLSGNQPQHF
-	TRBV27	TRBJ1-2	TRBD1	TGTGCCAGCAGTATGACAGGGGGCCTCAATGGCTACACCTTC	CASSMTGGLNGYTF
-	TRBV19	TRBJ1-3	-	TGTGCCAGTAGTATAACGGGGGGAAACACCATATATTTT	CASSITGGNTIYF
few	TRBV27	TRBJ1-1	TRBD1	TGTGCCAGCAGACAGATCACCGGGACAGGGGATTTCATGAACACTGAAGCTTTCTTT	CASRQITGTGDFMNTEAFF
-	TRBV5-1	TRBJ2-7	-	TGCGCCAGCAGCTTGGAGGGGTCCTACGAGCAGTACTTC	CASSLEGSYEQYF
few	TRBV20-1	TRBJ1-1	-	TGCAGTGCGGGAGGGTACACTGAAGCTTTCTTT	CSAGGYTEAFF
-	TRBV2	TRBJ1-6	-	TGTGCCAGCAGTGAAGCGGGGGGGAGCTCCTATAATTCACCCCTCCACTTT	CASSEAGGSSYNSPLHF
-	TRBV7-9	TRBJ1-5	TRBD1	TGTGCCAGCAGCCTCCGGACAGGGCAGACTCGTAATCAGCCCCAGCATTTT	CASSLRTGQTRNQPQHF
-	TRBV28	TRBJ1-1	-	TGTGCCAGCAGTGAAACAGGGACCACTGAAGCTTTCTTT	CASSETGTTEAFF
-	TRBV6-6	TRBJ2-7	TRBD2	TGTGCCAGCAGTTACTCGGCGGGGGGACGATACGAGCAGTACTTC	CASSYSAGGRYEQYF
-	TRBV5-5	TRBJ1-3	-	TGTGCCAGCAGCCCACCAGGGGTCTCTGGAAACACCATATATTTT	CASSPPGVSGNTIYF